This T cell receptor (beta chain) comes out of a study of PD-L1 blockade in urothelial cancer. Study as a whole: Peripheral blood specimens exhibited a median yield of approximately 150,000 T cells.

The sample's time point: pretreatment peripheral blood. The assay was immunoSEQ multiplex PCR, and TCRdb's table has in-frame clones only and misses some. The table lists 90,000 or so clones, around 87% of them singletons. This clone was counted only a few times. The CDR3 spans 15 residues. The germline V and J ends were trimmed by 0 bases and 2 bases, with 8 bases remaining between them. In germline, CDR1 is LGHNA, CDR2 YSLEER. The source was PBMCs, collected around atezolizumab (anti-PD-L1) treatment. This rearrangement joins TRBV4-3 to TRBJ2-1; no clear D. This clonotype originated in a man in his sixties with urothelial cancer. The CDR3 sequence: CASSQDQVTYNEQFF. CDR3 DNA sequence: TGCGCCAGCAGCCAAGATCAGGTTACCTACAATGAGCAGTTCTTC.